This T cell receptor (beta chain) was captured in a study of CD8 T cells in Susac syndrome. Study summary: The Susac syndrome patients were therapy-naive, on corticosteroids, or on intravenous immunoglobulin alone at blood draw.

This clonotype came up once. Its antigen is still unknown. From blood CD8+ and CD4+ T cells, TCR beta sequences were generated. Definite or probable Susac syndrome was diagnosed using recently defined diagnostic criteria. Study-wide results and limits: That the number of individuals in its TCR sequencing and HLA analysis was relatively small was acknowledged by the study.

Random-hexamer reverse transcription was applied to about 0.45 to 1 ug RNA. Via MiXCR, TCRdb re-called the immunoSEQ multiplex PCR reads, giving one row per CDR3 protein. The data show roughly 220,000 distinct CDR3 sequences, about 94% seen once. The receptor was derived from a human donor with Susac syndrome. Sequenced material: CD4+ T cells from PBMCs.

The DNA of the CDR3 is TGTGCCAGCAGTCCGTTTGACGCGGACTATGGCTACACCTTC. It yields the protein CASSPFDADYGYTF. V gene TRBV12-3 or TRBV12-4 combines with J gene TRBJ1-2; no definite D call. The CDR3 has 14 amino acids. V lost 5 bases and J 3 bases, leaving 13 bases between the germline ends.